These 19 T cell receptor beta chains originate from one sample sequenced in a study of cytomegalovirus exposure and HLA in healthy donors. The PCR was carried out with 60 Vbeta primers and 13 Jbeta primers. Sequencing used immunoSEQ multiplex PCR; TCRdb keeps in-frame clones, though not all of them. The repertoire holds nearly 300,000 clones, 80% to 90% seen once, with less than 4% in the top ten. Sequencing used PBMCs. The receptor source for this set is a man aged 35 to 55 in good health and CMV-seropositive.

The V and J genes are TRBV6-6 and TRBJ2-3, with TRBD2 as a possible D gene (6 bases). Trimming removed 2 bases from V and 12 bases from J, with 18 bases in between. Germline-derived CDR1 and CDR2 are MNHNY and SVGAGI (reference sequence). CDR3 size: 14 residues. The CDR3 protein is CASSYDPRAGPQYF. In nucleotides, the CDR3 is TGTGCCAGCAGTTACGATCCGCGAGCGGGCCCTCAGTATTTT.

V is TRBV19 and J is TRBJ2-1; maybe TRBD1 (6 bases). The CDR3 has 12 residues. The germline CDR1 and CDR2 sequences are LNHDA and SQIVND (reference sequence). V was trimmed by 5 bases and J by 9 bases, leaving 11 bases between them. CDR3 coding DNA: TGTGCCAGTAGTCGAGGACAGTTTGAGCAGTTCTTC. Translated, it gives CASSRGQFEQFF.

V gene TRBV7-9 combines with J gene TRBJ1-2, with D tentatively TRBD1 (5 bases). The V end lost 4 bases, the J end lost 3 bases, and 12 bases lay between the germline ends. There are 14 residues in the CDR3. Germline CDR1 SEHNR, CDR2 FQNEAQ (reference sequence). The CDR3 DNA reads TGTGCCAGCAGCTCCCGGGGGACGGACTATGGCTACACCTTC. Translation gives CASSSRGTDYGYTF.

The count of this clone is one. The chain is built from TRBV7-8 and TRBJ2-1, with 10 nucleotides matching TRBD2. The J segment lost 6 bases and the V segment lost 1 base, leaving 9 bases of the junction unmatched. The CDR3 contains 17 residues. Germline CDR1 SGHVS, CDR2 FQNEAQ. CDR3 in amino acids: CASSLVVSGRPRNEQFF. The CDR3 nucleotides are TGTGCCAGCAGCTTAGTGGTTAGCGGGAGGCCTCGCAATGAGCAGTTCTTC.

The V and J genes are TRBV15 and TRBJ2-5; 12 positions match TRBD1. The J call is uncertain, as TRBJ2-7 better fits the DNA end. The CDR3 runs 15 residues. Germline loops: CDR1 LNHNV, CDR2 YYDKDF (reference sequence). The CDR3 region has the DNA TGTGCCACCGGCTACGGGACAGGGGGCATGTACGAGCAGTACTTC. Translated, it gives CATGYGTGGMYEQYF.

The chain recombines TRBV2 with TRBJ2-1; D is possibly TRBD2 (5 bases). V was cut by 7 bases and J by 4 bases, with 11 bases left in between. Germline lookup yields CDR1 SNHLY and CDR2 FYNNEI. The CDR3 totals 13 residues. CDR3 DNA sequence: TGTGCCAGCATTGGACTGGCGTACAATGAGCAGTTCTTC. It is translated as CASIGLAYNEQFF.

The chain carries TRBV19 and TRBJ2-7, with 8 positions matching TRBD1. Per germline, CDR1 LNHDA and CDR2 SQIVND (reference sequence). The CDR3 covers 15 residues. Losses at the gene ends were 4 bases for V and 2 bases for J; bases not matched to a gene: 7. The CDR3, as DNA: TGTGCCAGTAGTACGGGACAGGATGACACCTACGAGCAGTACTTC. Its translation is CASSTGQDDTYEQYF. The variable domain in full, completed from reference TRBV19 and TRBJ2-7, reads DGGITQSPKYLFRKEGQNVTLSCEQNLNHDAMYWYRQDPGQGLRLIYYSQIVNDFQKGDIAEGYSVSREKKESFPLTVTSAQKNPTAFYLCASSTGQDDTYEQYFGPGTRLTVT.

V and J are TRBV27 and TRBJ1-1; no clear D. This CDR3 spans 12 amino acids. The V and J ends lost 4 bases and 11 bases respectively, with 14 bases between them. Germline lookup yields CDR1 MNHEY and CDR2 SMNVEV (reference sequence). The CDR3 DNA reads TGTGCCAGCAGTTATGGTGGGAGGGAGGCTTTCTTT. Translating it yields CASSYGGREAFF.

On this clone itself: The junction departs from germline at one end; a sequencing error may be responsible. V gene TRBV7-9 combines with J gene TRBJ2-7, with 7 bases fitting TRBD1. The V gene's germline CDR1 is SEHNR and CDR2 FQNEAQ (reference sequence). The CDR3 is 15 amino acids. Written as DNA, the CDR3 is TGTTCCAGCAGCTTAGCGAGACAGGGAAAAGGGGAGCAGTACTTC. Protein product: CSSSLARQGKGEQYF.

V and J are TRBV5-1 and TRBJ2-7; TRBD2 matches 9 bases. This CDR3 contains 14 residues. The germline V gene has CDR1 SGHRS and CDR2 YFSETQ. V dropped 6 bases and J dropped 2; count of bases not matched to a gene: 6. The CDR3, as DNA: TGCGCCAGCACCGGGACTAGCCTTACCTACGAGCAGTACTTC. Its translation is CASTGTSLTYEQYF.

This sequence joins TRBV7-3 and TRBJ2-1; 7 bases are a match to TRBD2. The J segment lost 0 bases and the V segment lost 5 bases, leaving 7 bases of the junction unmatched. Germline V lookup: CDR1 SGHTA, CDR2 FQGTGA. CDR3 length: 16 residues. The CDR3 spells CASSAGTISSYNEQFF. The CDR3 DNA is TGTGCCAGCAGCGCCGGGACTATAAGCTCCTACAATGAGCAGTTCTTC.

V gene TRBV6-6 combines with J gene TRBJ2-5; D gene ambiguous. The V gene lost 6 bases and the J gene lost 1 base, with 12 bases spanning the gap. Germline V gives CDR1 MNHNY, CDR2 SVGAGI (reference sequence). The length of the CDR3 is 14 residues. The DNA of the CDR3 is TGTGCCAGCAGCAAACTACGAGCCCAAGAGACCCAGTACTTC. Its translation is CASSKLRAQETQYF.

This chain joins TRBV9 and TRBJ2-4; TRBD1 aligns across 10 bases. V shed 4 bases, J shed 8 bases, and the junction held 9 bases outside the gene matches. The CDR3 covers 15 residues. Per germline, CDR1 SGDLS and CDR2 YYNGEE. CDR3 DNA: TGTGCCAGCAGCCGTGCCGGGACAGGGGTGGACATTCAGTACTTC. It encodes CASSRAGTGVDIQYF. Looking up the rest from reference TRBV9 and TRBJ2-4 gives the full variable domain: DSGVTQTPKHLITATGQRVTLRCSPRSGDLSVYWYQQSLDQGLQFLIQYYNGEERAKGNILERFSAQQFPDLHSELNLSSLELGDSALYFCASSRAGTGVDIQYFGAGTRLSVL.

The V and J genes are TRBV11-2 and TRBJ2-1, with TRBD2 identical over 11 bases. This CDR3 has 16 residues. J was trimmed by 3 bases and V by 3 bases; bases with no gene match: 4. Germline V gene data show CDR1 as SGHAT and CDR2 as FQNNGV. CDR3 coding DNA: TGTGCCAGCAGCTTCCGACTAGCGGGACGCTACAATGAGCAGTTCTTC. Protein sequence: CASSFRLAGRYNEQFF.

The V gene is TRBV6-6, the J gene TRBJ2-2; 8 nucleotides agree with TRBD2. The length of the CDR3 is 13 residues. The germline V gene encodes CDR1 MNHNY and CDR2 SVGAGI (reference sequence). V lost 5 bases and J lost 6; bases outside the gene matches: 2. CDR3 protein: CASSRGGAGELFF. The CDR3 DNA is TGTGCCAGCAGTCGGGGGGGCGCCGGGGAGCTGTTTTTT.

This chain links TRBV4-3 with TRBJ2-7, with 7 bases fitting TRBD1. After removal of 1 base from V and 0 bases from J, the junction contained 6 bases not matched to a gene. Per the germline V gene, CDR1 is LGHNA and CDR2 is YSLEER. This CDR3 has 16 residues. In nucleotides, the CDR3 is TGCGCCAGCAGCCAAGGTCGGACAGGCATCTCCTACGAGCAGTACTTC. Protein: CASSQGRTGISYEQYF.

The genes are TRBV7-2 and TRBJ2-7; TRBD2 agrees at 9 bases. CDR1 is SGHTA, CDR2 FQGNSA, per germline. CDR3 length equals 17 residues. V dropped 1 base and J dropped 3; count of bases not matched to a gene: 10. The CDR3 nucleotides are TGTGCCAGCAGCTTAGAAGGCGGGCTAGCGGGACTCTACGAGCAGTACTTC. As protein: CASSLEGGLAGLYEQYF.

The chain carries TRBV9 and TRBJ2-7; possibly TRBD1 for D (5 bases). This CDR3 region has 16 residues. V lost 3 bases and J 7 bases, leaving 23 bases between the germline ends. Germline V gene sequence: CDR1 SGDLS, CDR2 YYNGEE. CDR3 bases: TGTGCCAGCAGCGCTAGGGGTCATGGTCCTCTGGGGGAGCAGTACTTC. Translating it yields CASSARGHGPLGEQYF.

The chain uses TRBV6-5 and TRBJ2-7; 7 bases match TRBD1. CDR1 is MNHEY and CDR2 is SVGAGI in the germline V gene. V dropped 2 bases and J dropped 2; count of bases not matched to a gene: 3. The CDR3 runs to 14 residues. This CDR3 is CASSYDRDAYEQYF. CDR3 coding DNA: TGTGCCAGCAGTTACGACAGGGACGCCTACGAGCAGTACTTC.